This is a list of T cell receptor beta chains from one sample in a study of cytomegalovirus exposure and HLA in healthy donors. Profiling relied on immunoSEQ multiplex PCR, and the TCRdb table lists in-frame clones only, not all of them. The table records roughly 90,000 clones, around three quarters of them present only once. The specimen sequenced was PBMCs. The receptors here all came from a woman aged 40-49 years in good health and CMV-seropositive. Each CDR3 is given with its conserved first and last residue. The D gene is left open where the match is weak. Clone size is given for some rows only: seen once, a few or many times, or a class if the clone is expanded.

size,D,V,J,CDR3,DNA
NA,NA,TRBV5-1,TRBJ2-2,CASSVSTGNTGELFF,TGCGCCAGCAGCGTCTCGACAGGGAACACCGGGGAGCTGTTTTTT
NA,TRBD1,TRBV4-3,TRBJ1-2,CASSQGRGPNYGYTF,TGCGCCAGCAGCCAAGGCAGGGGGCCTAACTATGGCTACACCTTC
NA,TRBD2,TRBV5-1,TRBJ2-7,CASSPLLPGEGSYEQYF,TGCGCCAGCAGCCCTCTCCTCCCGGGGGAGGGCTCTTACGAGCAGTACTTC
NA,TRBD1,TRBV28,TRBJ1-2,CASSPTGGDGYTF,TGTGCCAGCAGTCCTACAGGGGGCGATGGCTACACCTTC
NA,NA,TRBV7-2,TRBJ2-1,CASSGGNEQFF,TGTGCCAGCAGCGGAGGGAATGAGCAGTTCTTC
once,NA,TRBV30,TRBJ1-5,CAWSVRTPSNQPQHF,TGTGCCTGGAGTGTAAGGACACCTAGCAATCAGCCCCAGCATTTT
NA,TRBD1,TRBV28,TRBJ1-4,CASRNGLRGPMFF,TGTGCCAGCAGAAATGGATTGAGGGGGCCGATGTTTTTT
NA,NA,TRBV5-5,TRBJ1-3,CASSFGIQKGNTIYF,TGTGCCAGCAGCTTTGGCATTCAGAAGGGAAACACCATATATTTT
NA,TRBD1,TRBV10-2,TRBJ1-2,CASSPDRAAYYGYTF,TGCGCCAGCAGTCCGGACAGGGCAGCCTACTATGGCTACACCTTC
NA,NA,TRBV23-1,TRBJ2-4,CASSQSSGQNIQYF,TGCGCCAGCAGTCAATCCAGCGGACAGAACATTCAGTACTTC
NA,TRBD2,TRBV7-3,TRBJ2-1,CASSPSGTRPEQFF,TGTGCCAGCAGCCCTAGCGGGACCCGGCCGGAGCAGTTCTTC
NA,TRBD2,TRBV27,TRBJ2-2,CASSTAAGSNTGELFF,TGTGCCAGCAGTACGGCAGCGGGGTCGAACACCGGGGAGCTGTTTTTT
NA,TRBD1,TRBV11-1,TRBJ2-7,CASSLGQTYEQYF,TGTGCCAGCAGTTTGGGACAGACCTACGAGCAGTACTTC
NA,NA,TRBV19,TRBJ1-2,CASRGSNYGYTF,TGTGCCAGCCGGGGGTCTAACTATGGCTACACCTTC
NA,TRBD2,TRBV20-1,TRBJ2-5,CSASSASGRYF,TGCAGTGCTAGCTCGGCCAGCGGGAGGTACTTC
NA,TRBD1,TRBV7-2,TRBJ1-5,CASSLVDRGYQPQHF,TGTGCCAGCAGCTTAGTGGACAGGGGTTATCAGCCCCAGCATTTT
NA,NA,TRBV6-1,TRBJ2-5,CASSESRTVETQYF,TGTGCCAGCAGTGAATCTAGGACAGTAGAGACCCAGTACTTC
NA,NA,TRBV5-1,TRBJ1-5,CASSLGVGQFQPQHF,TGCGCCAGCAGCTTGGGGGTGGGGCAGTTTCAGCCCCAGCATTTT
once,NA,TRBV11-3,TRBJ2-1,CASSGETYEQFF,TGTGCCAGCAGTGGAGAAACCTATGAGCAGTTCTTC
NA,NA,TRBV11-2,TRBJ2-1,CASSSLSYNEQFF,TGTGCCAGCAGCTCTCTCTCCTACAATGAGCAGTTCTTC
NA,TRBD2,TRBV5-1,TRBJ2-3,CASSFSSGLSTDTQYF,TGCGCCAGCAGCTTTTCTAGCGGCCTAAGCACAGATACGCAGTATTTT
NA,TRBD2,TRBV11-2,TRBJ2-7,CASSLDEVGSGSHEQYF,TGTGCCAGCAGCTTAGACGAGGTTGGTAGCGGGAGCCACGAGCAGTACTTC
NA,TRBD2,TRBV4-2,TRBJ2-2,CASSQEGLAGDTGELFF,TGTGCCAGCAGCCAAGAGGGGCTAGCGGGAGACACCGGGGAGCTGTTTTTT
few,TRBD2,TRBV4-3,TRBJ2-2,CASSQVTGTSEPYTGELFF,TGCGCCAGCAGCCAAGTGACAGGGACTAGCGAACCTTACACCGGGGAGCTGTTTTTT
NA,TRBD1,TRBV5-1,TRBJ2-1,CASRLDREWINEQFF,TGCGCCAGCAGACTGGACAGGGAGTGGATCAATGAGCAGTTCTTC
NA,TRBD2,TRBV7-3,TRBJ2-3,CASSLGASGKRDTQYF,TGTGCCAGCAGCTTAGGGGCTAGCGGGAAGCGGGATACGCAGTATTTT
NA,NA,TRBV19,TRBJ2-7,CASKMQGNPYEQYF,TGTGCCAGTAAGATGCAGGGGAATCCCTACGAGCAGTACTTC
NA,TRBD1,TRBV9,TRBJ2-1,CASSRRQGDIYNEQFF,TGTGCCAGCAGCCGTAGACAGGGGGATATTTACAATGAGCAGTTCTTC
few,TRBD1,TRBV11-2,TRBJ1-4,CASSRGGTGYDEKLFF,TGTGCCAGCAGCCGAGGGGGGACAGGGTACGATGAAAAACTGTTTTTT
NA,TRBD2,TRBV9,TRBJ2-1,CASSPPRLAGGSYNEQFF,TGTGCCAGCAGCCCCCCCCGACTAGCGGGAGGGTCCTACAATGAGCAGTTCTTC
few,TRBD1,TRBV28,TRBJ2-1,CASRKTGIDEQFF,TGTGCCAGCAGGAAGACAGGGATCGATGAGCAGTTCTTC
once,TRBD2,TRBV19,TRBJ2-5,CASSPRVAGGPSETQYF,TGTGCCAGTAGCCCCAGGGTAGCGGGAGGGCCCTCGGAGACCCAGTACTTC
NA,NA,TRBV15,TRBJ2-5,CATSRDPGRTLETQYF,TGTGCCACCAGCAGAGATCCAGGCAGAACTTTGGAGACCCAGTACTTC
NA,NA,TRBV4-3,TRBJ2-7,CASSQDWGGNEQYF,TGCGCCAGCAGCCAAGATTGGGGGGGCAACGAGCAGTACTTC
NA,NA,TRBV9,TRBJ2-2,CASSVVAGVTGELFF,TGTGCCAGCAGCGTAGTAGCAGGGGTCACCGGGGAGCTGTTTTTT
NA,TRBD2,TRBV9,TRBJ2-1,CATGLGAGGNEQFF,TGTGCCACCGGGCTCGGAGCGGGGGGAAATGAGCAGTTCTTC
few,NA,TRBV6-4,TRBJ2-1,CASRRDDLGHEQFF,TGTGCCAGCAGACGAGACGACCTGGGGCATGAGCAGTTCTTC
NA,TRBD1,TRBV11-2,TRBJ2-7,CASSPRTGEGEQYF,TGTGCCAGCAGCCCCCGGACAGGGGAAGGGGAGCAGTACTTC
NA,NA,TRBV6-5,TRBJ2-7,CASSYYGRDYEQYF,TGTGCCAGCAGTTACTACGGCAGGGATTACGAGCAGTACTTC
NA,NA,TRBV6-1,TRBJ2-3,CATGDGGWGDTQYF,TGTGCCACGGGAGACGGAGGCTGGGGAGATACGCAGTATTTT
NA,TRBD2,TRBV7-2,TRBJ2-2,CASSAVSGRAAGELFF,TGTGCCAGCAGCGCCGTTAGCGGGAGGGCCGCCGGGGAGCTGTTTTTT
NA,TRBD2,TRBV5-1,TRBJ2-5,CASSPGGTQEAQYF,TGCGCCAGCAGCCCGGGGGGGACCCAAGAGGCCCAGTACTTC
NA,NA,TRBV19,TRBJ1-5,CASSIRKDVWSNQPQHF,TGTGCCAGTAGTATCAGGAAGGATGTTTGGAGCAATCAGCCCCAGCATTTT
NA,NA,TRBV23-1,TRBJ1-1,CASNRDTLNTEAFF,TGCGCCAGCAACCGAGACACTTTGAACACTGAAGCTTTCTTT
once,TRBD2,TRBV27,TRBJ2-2,CASRALAGLYTGELFF,TGTGCCAGCAGGGCCTTAGCGGGACTTTACACCGGGGAGCTGTTTTTT
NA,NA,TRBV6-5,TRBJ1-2,CASRISGGLYGYTF,TGTGCCAGCCGTATATCTGGGGGCCTCTATGGCTACACCTTC
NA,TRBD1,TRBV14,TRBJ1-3,CASSRRQGSGNTIYF,TGTGCCAGCAGCCGTAGACAGGGTTCTGGAAACACCATATATTTT
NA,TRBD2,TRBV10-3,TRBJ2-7,CAISEEKRLAGAYEQYF,TGTGCCATCAGTGAGGAAAAACGCCTAGCGGGAGCTTACGAGCAGTACTTC
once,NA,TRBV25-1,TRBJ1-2,CASRESNYGYPF,TGTGCCAGCAGAGAATCTAACTATGGCTACCCCTTC
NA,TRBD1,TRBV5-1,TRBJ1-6,CASSLAGTGGGIHSPLHF,TGCGCCAGCAGCTTGGCCGGGACAGGGGGCGGTATTCATTCACCCCTCCACTTT
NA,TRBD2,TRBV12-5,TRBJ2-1,CASGLVTSGTFNEQFF,TGTGCTAGTGGTTTGGTAACTAGCGGGACTTTCAATGAGCAGTTCTTC